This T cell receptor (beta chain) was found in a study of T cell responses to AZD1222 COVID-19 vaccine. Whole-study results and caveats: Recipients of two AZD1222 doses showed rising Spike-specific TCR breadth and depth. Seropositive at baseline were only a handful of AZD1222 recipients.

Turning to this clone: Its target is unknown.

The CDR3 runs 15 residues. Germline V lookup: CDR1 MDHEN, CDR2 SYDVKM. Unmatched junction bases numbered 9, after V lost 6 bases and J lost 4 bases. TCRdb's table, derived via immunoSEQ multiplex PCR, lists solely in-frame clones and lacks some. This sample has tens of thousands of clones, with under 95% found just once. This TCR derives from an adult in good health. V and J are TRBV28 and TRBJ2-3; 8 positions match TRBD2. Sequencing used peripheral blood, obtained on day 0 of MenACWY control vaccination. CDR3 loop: CASRAKGLGPDTQYF. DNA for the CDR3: TGTGCCAGCAGAGCAAAGGGACTAGGACCAGATACGCAGTATTTT.